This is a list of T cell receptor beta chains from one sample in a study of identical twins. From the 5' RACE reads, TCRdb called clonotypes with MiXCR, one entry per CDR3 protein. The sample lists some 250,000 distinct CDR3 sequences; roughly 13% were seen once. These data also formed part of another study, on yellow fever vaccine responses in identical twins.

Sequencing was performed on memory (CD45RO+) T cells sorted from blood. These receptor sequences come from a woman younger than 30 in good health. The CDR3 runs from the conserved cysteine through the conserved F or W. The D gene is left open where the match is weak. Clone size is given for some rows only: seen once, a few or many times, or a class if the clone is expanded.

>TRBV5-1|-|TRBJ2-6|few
TGCGCCAGCAGCCAGCAGGGTACTGGGGCCAACGTCCTGACTTTC
CASSQQGTGANVLTF
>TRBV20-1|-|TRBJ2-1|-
TGCAGTGCGGAAGCTGGGGAGCAGTTCTTC
CSAEAGEQFF
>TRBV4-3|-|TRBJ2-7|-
TGCGCCAGCAGCCAAGAGAGCAGGGGGGACTACGAGCAGTACTTC
CASSQESRGDYEQYF
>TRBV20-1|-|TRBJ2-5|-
TGCAGTGCTAGAGGACAGTTACAAGAGACCCAGTACTTC
CSARGQLQETQYF
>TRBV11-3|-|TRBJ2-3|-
TGTGCCAGCAGTTCTCGTTCGAGCACAGATACGCAGTATTTT
CASSSRSSTDTQYF
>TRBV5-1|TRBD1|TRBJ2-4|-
TGCGCCAGCACCTCCGGGACAGGGGGTTTTTGGGACAAAAACATTCAGTACTTC
CASTSGTGGFWDKNIQYF
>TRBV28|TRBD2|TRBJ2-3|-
TGTGCCAGCAGTTTCGGACTAGCGGGGAATCCAGATACGCAGTATTTT
CASSFGLAGNPDTQYF
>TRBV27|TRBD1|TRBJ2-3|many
TGTGCCAGCAGCCAAGGCCCAAGGTGGATCGTGAGGGGGCGCACAGATACGCAGTATTTT
CASSQGPRWIVRGRTDTQYF
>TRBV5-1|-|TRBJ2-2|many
TGCGCCAGCAGCCTATCCCCCCGGAACACCGGGGAGCTGTTTTTT
CASSLSPRNTGELFF
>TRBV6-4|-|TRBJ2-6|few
TGTGCCAGCGGAACCCGTTTAGGGTCCGGGGCCAACGTCCTGACTTTC
CASGTRLGSGANVLTF
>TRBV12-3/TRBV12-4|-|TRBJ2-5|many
TGTGCCACCTCTATTAAACAAGAGACCCAGTACTTC
CATSIKQETQYF
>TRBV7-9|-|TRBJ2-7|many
TGTGCCAGCAGCCCAGCGGGCTACGAGCAGTACTTC
CASSPAGYEQYF
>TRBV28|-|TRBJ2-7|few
TGTGCCAGCAGCTCCGGACAGTCCCACGAGCAGTACTTC
CASSSGQSHEQYF
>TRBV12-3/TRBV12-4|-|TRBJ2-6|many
TGTGCCAGTTGCAAAGATTCCCCTGGGGCCAACGTCCTGACTTTC
CASCKDSPGANVLTF
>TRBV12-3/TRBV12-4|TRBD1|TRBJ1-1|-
TGTGCCAGCAGTTTCCGGGACAGGGGGCATGGTGAAGCTTTCTTT
CASSFRDRGHGEAFF
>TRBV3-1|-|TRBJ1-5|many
TGTGCCAGCAGCCGTACTCAAGACTGGGATCAGCCCCAGCATTTT
CASSRTQDWDQPQHF
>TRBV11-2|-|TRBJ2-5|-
TGTGCCAGCACCCCGCGGCGTCCTGAAGAGACCCAGTACTTC
CASTPRRPEETQYF
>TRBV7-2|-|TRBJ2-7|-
TGTGCCAGCAGCTTAAGGCAGGGGATCTACGAGCAGTACTTC
CASSLRQGIYEQYF
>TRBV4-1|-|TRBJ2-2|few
TGCGCCAGCAGCCAAGTTGATATGGGGTTTCGTAACGGGGAGCTGTTTTTT
CASSQVDMGFRNGELFF
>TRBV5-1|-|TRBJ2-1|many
TGCGCCAGCAGCTTGGCCCCAGAGATCACCTACAATGAGCAGTTCTTC
CASSLAPEITYNEQFF
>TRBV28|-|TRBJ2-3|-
TGTGCCAGCAGTCCCAATGGGTTTTCAACAGATACGCAGTATTTT
CASSPNGFSTDTQYF
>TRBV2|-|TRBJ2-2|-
TGTGCCAGCAGTGAGTTTGCGAACACCGGGGAGCTGTTTTTT
CASSEFANTGELFF
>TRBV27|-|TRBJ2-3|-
TGTGCCAGCAGTTTTCAATACACAGATACGCAGTATTTT
CASSFQYTDTQYF
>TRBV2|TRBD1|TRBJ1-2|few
TGTGCCAGCAAACCTCCGGGACAGGGTGACTATGGCTACACCTTC
CASKPPGQGDYGYTF
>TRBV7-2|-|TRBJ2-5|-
TGTGCCAGCAGCTTAGAGGGAGGTTGGAAGACCCAGTACTTC
CASSLEGGWKTQYF
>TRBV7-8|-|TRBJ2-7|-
TGTGCCAGCAGCACGACCACAGGGAGCTCCTACGAGCAGTACTTC
CASSTTTGSSYEQYF
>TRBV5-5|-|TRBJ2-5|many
TGTGCCAGCAGCTTGGGGTCTAATCCGGGGTTTGAGACCCAGTACTTC
CASSLGSNPGFETQYF